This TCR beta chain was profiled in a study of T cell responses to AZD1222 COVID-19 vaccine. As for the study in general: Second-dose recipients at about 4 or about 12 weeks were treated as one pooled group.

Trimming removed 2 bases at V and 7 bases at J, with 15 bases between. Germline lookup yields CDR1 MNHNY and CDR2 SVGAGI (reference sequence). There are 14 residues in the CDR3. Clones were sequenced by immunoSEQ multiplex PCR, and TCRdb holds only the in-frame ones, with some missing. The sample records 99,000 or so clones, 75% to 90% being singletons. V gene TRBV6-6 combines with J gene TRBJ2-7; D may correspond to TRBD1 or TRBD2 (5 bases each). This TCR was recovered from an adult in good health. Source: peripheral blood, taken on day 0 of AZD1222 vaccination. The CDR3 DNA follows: TGTGCCAGCAGTTACGGGGGAGTTGGTAGAGAGCAGTACTTC. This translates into CASSYGGVGREQYF.